These T cell receptor beta chains were read from a single sample in a study of glioma-infiltrating T cells after dendritic cell vaccination. Assay: immunoSEQ multiplex PCR; the TCRdb copy retains only in-frame clones and omits some. The data hold more than 70,000 clones, with around nine tenths observed a single time. The specimen comprised blood, sampled after dendritic cell vaccination. These receptors all come from a human donor with glioblastoma. The CDR3 runs from the conserved cysteine through the conserved F or W. The D gene is left open where the match is weak. Rows may omit the clone size; those that give it use once, few, many or a size class.

NA,TRBV6-5,TRBJ2-7,NA,CASSSDGSSNEQYF,TGTGCCAGCAGTTCAGACGGGAGCTCCAACGAGCAGTACTTC
TRBD1,TRBV27,TRBJ2-7,NA,CASRRAQGNEQYF,TGTGCCAGCAGGAGGGCACAGGGGAACGAGCAGTACTTC
TRBD2,TRBV5-6,TRBJ2-7,NA,CASSLRGGGAPYEQYF,TGTGCCAGCAGCTTGAGGGGCGGGGGGGCCCCCTACGAGCAGTACTTC
NA,TRBV9,TRBJ2-6,NA,CASSAGPLAWANVLTF,TGTGCCAGCAGCGCCGGACCCCTAGCCTGGGCCAACGTCCTGACTTTC
TRBD1,TRBV6-6,TRBJ1-2,NA,CASSPVGQGYYGYTF,TGTGCCAGCAGTCCTGTGGGACAGGGCTACTATGGCTACACCTTC
NA,TRBV15,TRBJ1-5,NA,CATSPGSYYSNQPQHF,TGTGCCACCAGCCCCGGGAGTTACTATAGCAATCAGCCCCAGCATTTT
NA,TRBV2,TRBJ1-2,NA,CASSELTGYGYTF,TGTGCCAGCAGTGAATTAACAGGGTACGGCTACACCTTC
NA,TRBV5-5,TRBJ1-5,NA,CASSSDANRVGRQHF,TGTGCCAGCAGCTCCGACGCCAACAGGGTGGGAAGGCAGCATTTT
NA,TRBV7-3,TRBJ1-2,once,CASSLEGAYGYTF,TGTGCCAGCAGCTTAGAGGGAGCCTATGGCTACACCTTC
NA,TRBV10-2,TRBJ2-2,NA,CASRLLVGGGELFF,TGCGCCAGCAGATTACTAGTTGGCGGCGGGGAGCTGTTTTTT
TRBD1,TRBV6-1,TRBJ2-3,NA,CASRDRGLVDTQYF,TGTGCCAGCAGGGACAGGGGGCTCGTAGATACGCAGTATTTT
TRBD2,TRBV4-3,TRBJ2-7,NA,CASSQAPPGLAPYEQYF,TGCGCCAGCAGCCAAGCCCCACCGGGACTAGCGCCCTACGAGCAGTACTTC
TRBD1,TRBV10-3,TRBJ2-7,NA,CAIRPGQGIREQYF,TGTGCCATCAGGCCGGGACAGGGGATTCGTGAGCAGTACTTC
TRBD2,TRBV5-4,TRBJ2-1,NA,CASSEGSGGISYNEQFF,TGTGCCAGCAGCGAGGGATCGGGGGGGATCTCCTACAATGAGCAGTTCTTC
TRBD1,TRBV7-2,TRBJ2-5,NA,CASSLDRAQETQYF,TGTGCCAGCAGCTTGGACAGGGCACAAGAGACCCAGTACTTC
NA,TRBV10-3,TRBJ1-1,NA,CAIRTGREGTEAFF,TGTGCCATCAGAACAGGGAGGGAGGGCACTGAAGCTTTCTTT
TRBD1,TRBV7-2,TRBJ1-5,NA,CASGPTGVSNQPQHF,TGTGCCAGCGGCCCGACAGGGGTGAGCAATCAGCCCCAGCATTTT
NA,TRBV4-1,TRBJ1-1,NA,CASSQVTLGAGLNTEAFF,TGCGCCAGCAGCCAAGTAACTCTAGGGGCCGGGCTCAACACTGAAGCTTTCTTT
TRBD1,TRBV5-6,TRBJ1-2,NA,CASSLLWDRERDGYTF,TGTGCCAGCAGCCTCCTCTGGGACAGGGAACGCGATGGCTACACCTTC
TRBD1,TRBV18,TRBJ1-1,NA,CASSRFSRDRGSRNTEAFF,TGTGCCAGCTCCCGATTCTCCCGGGACAGGGGGAGCAGGAACACTGAAGCTTTCTTT
NA,TRBV6-4,TRBJ1-2,NA,CASSSTGGGYTF,TGTGCCAGCAGTTCTACGGGTGGTGGCTACACCTTC
TRBD1,TRBV7-2,TRBJ1-1,few,CASSLASGGWNTEAFF,TGTGCCAGCAGCTTAGCGTCAGGGGGATGGAACACTGAAGCTTTCTTT
TRBD2,TRBV6-5,TRBJ2-5,NA,CASSNWGGETQYF,TGTGCCAGCAGTAATTGGGGGGGAGAGACCCAGTACTTC
NA,TRBV7-3,TRBJ2-1,NA,CASSLLDYNEQFF,TGTGCCAGCAGCTTACTAGATTACAATGAGCAGTTCTTC
NA,TRBV5-6,TRBJ2-2,NA,CASIRGGADGTGELFF,TGTGCCAGCATCCGAGGGGGGGCTGATGGCACCGGGGAGCTGTTTTTT
TRBD1,TRBV13,TRBJ1-2,NA,CASSVGWDRGYNWDYGYTF,TGTGCCAGCAGCGTGGGTTGGGACAGGGGTTATAATTGGGACTATGGCTACACCTTC
NA,TRBV2,TRBJ2-2,NA,CASRGGTTNTGELFF,TGTGCCAGCAGGGGGGGGACAACCAACACCGGGGAGCTGTTTTTT
TRBD1,TRBV29-1,TRBJ2-1,NA,CSVDLTGTDTYNEQFF,TGCAGCGTTGACCTAACCGGGACAGACACCTACAATGAGCAGTTCTTC
NA,TRBV2,TRBJ2-7,NA,CASGHDSYEQYF,TGTGCCTCTGGACACGACTCCTACGAGCAGTACTTC
NA,TRBV9,TRBJ2-2,NA,CASSVDGRNTGELFF,TGTGCCAGCAGCGTAGACGGGAGAAACACCGGGGAGCTGTTTTTT
NA,TRBV5-1,TRBJ1-1,NA,CASSLSRMNTEAFF,TGCGCCAGCAGCTTGAGCAGGATGAACACTGAAGCTTTCTTT
NA,TRBV11-1,TRBJ2-5,NA,CASSHEGGGAPQETQYF,TGTGCCAGCAGCCACGAGGGGGGAGGGGCTCCTCAAGAGACCCAGTACTTC
TRBD1,TRBV5-1,TRBJ2-3,NA,CASSGTGGTDTQYF,TGCGCCAGCAGCGGGACAGGGGGCACAGATACGCAGTATTTT
NA,TRBV27,TRBJ1-1,NA,CASTPGGAVIAEAFF,TGTGCCAGCACCCCGGGGGGGGCGGTTATAGCTGAAGCTTTCTTT
TRBD2,TRBV6-1,TRBJ2-5,NA,CASSTRLAGQETQYF,TGTGCCAGCAGTACCCGACTAGCGGGGCAAGAGACCCAGTACTTC
TRBD1,TRBV6-5,TRBJ1-2,once,CATHGTGFGGYTF,TGTGCCACCCACGGGACAGGCTTCGGTGGCTACACCTTC
TRBD1,TRBV19,TRBJ2-1,NA,CASRRGQGVSNEQFF,TGTGCCAGTAGACGGGGACAGGGGGTTTCCAATGAGCAGTTCTTC
NA,TRBV7-9,TRBJ2-3,NA,CASSSSEVTDTQYF,TGTGCCAGCAGCTCCTCTGAGGTCACAGATACGCAGTATTTT
NA,TRBV19,TRBJ1-4,NA,CASRRQNQGSNEKLFF,TGTGCCAGTCGTCGCCAAAATCAGGGGTCTAATGAAAAACTGTTTTTT
NA,TRBV5-4,TRBJ2-6,NA,CASSSERAGANVLTF,TGTGCCAGCAGCTCCGAGCGGGCTGGGGCCAACGTCCTGACTTTC
TRBD1,TRBV19,TRBJ2-7,NA,CASSIGTGGYEQYF,TGTGCCAGTAGTATCGGGACAGGGGGCTACGAGCAGTACTTC